What follows describes a single T cell receptor beta chain. This entry comes from a study of blood T cell repertoires in COVID-19. Across the study: COVID-19 samples collected from the United States, Italy and Spain covered acute and convalescent phases. Nucleic acid was either cDNA or gDNA, and it came from T cells, B-cell-depleted T cells, or PBMCs.

Per the germline V gene, CDR1 is WNHNN and CDR2 is SYGVQD (reference sequence). Trimming took 2 bases from V and 2 from J; bases not matched to a gene: 2. This CDR3 has 15 amino acids. Per the study methods: By means of reference gene primer amplification, nucleated cell counts were estimated. Profiling relied on immunoSEQ multiplex PCR, and the TCRdb table lists in-frame clones only, not all of them. D and trimming come from the DNA, and the V and J calls and clone size come from that table. The sample records under 500,000 clones, 75% to 90% being singletons. The V call is TRBV10-1, the J call TRBJ2-3; TRBD2 matches 9 bases. Sequencing was performed on peripheral blood. The TCR was taken from a woman in her 30s with acute or convalescent COVID-19. The CDR3 is CASSEAGGFTDTQYF. Written as DNA, the CDR3 is TGCGCCAGCAGTGAGGCGGGGGGGTTCACAGATACGCAGTATTTT.